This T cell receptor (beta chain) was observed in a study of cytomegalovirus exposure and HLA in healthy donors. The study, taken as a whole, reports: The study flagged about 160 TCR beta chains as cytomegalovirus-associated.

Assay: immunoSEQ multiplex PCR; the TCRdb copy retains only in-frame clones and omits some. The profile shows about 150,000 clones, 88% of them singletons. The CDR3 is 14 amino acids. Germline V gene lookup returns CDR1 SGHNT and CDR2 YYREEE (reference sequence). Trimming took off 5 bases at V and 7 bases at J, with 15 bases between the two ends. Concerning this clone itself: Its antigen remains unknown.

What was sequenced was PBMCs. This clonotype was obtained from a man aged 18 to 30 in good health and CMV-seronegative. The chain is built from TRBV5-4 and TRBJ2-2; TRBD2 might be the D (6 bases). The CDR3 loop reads CASSTDGTLGELFF. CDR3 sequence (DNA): TGTGCCAGCAGTACTGACGGGACTCTCGGGGAGCTGTTTTTT.